Sequencing of this T cell receptor (beta chain) was carried out in a study of T-cell memory formation after mild COVID-19. Study-level points and caveats: Those CD4+ clones that contracted were mainly in CM and EM (CD8+ ones in EMRA).

V lost 5 bases and J 6 bases, leaving 18 bases between the germline ends. Germline V gives CDR1 SEHNR, CDR2 FQNEAQ (reference sequence). This CDR3 contains 15 residues. TCRdb passed the 5' RACE reads through MiXCR, listing each CDR3 protein once. The sample holds over 300,000 distinct CDR3 sequences, 20% to 25% seen once. Worth noting for this clonotype: The antigen remains undetermined.

The sequence came from a man aged 18 to 30 who had mild COVID-19 (a few samples of this study predate the infection). Cell type and time point are not known. This chain uses TRBV7-9 with TRBJ2-3, with D maybe TRBD1 (7 bases). What was sequenced was PBMCs or a T cell subset sorted from them (not recorded which). In DNA form, the CDR3 reads TGTGCCAGCAGCCCTAGACAGGGAGGACGGGATACGCAGTATTTT. It is translated as CASSPRQGGRDTQYF.